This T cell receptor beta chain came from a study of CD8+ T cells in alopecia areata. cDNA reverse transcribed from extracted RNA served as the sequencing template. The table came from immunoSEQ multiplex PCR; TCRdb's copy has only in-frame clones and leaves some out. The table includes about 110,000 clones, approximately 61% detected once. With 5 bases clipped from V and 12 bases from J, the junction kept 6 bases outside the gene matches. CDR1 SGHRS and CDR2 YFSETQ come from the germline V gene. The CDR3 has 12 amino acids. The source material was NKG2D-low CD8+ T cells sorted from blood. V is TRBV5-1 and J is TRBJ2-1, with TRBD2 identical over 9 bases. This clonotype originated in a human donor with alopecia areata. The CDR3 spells CASRLAGIGQFF. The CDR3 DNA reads TGCGCCAGCAGGCTAGCGGGAATAGGGCAGTTCTTC. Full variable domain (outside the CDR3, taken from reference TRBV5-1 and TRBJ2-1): KAGVTQTPRYLIKTRGQQVTLSCSPISGHRSVSWYQQTPGQGLQFLFEYFSETQRNKGNFPGRFSGRQFSNSRSEMNVSTLELGDSALYLCASRLAGIGQFFGPGTRLTVL.